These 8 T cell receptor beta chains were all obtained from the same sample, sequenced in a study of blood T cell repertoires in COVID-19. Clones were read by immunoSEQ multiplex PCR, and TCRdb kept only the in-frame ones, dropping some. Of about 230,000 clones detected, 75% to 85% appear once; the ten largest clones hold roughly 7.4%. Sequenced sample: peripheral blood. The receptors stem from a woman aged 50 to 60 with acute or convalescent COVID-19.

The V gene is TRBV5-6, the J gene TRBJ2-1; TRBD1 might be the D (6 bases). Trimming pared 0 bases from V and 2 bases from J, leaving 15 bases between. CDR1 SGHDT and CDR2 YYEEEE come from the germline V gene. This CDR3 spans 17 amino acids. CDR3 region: CASSLVSPGETYNEQFF. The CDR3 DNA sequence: TGTGCCAGCAGCTTGGTTTCCCCAGGGGAAACCTACAATGAGCAGTTCTTC.

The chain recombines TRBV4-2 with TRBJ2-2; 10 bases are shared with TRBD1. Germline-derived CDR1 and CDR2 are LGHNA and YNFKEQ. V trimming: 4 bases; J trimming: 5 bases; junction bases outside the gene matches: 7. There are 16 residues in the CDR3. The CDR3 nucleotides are TGTGCCAGCAGCCTACGTTTGGGACAGGGGACCGGGGAGCTGTTTTTT. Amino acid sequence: CASSLRLGQGTGELFF.

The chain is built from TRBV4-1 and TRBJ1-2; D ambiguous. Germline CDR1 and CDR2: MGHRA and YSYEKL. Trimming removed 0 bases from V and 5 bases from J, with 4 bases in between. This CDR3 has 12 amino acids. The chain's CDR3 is CASSQDRYGYTF. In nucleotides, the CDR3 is TGCGCCAGCAGCCAAGATAGATATGGCTACACCTTC.

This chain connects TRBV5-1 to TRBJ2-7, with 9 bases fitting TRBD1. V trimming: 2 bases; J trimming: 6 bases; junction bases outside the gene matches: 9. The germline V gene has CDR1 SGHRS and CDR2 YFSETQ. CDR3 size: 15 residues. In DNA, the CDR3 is TGCGCCAGCAGCTTACGACCGGGACAGGGTGCCGAGCAGTACTTC. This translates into CASSLRPGQGAEQYF.

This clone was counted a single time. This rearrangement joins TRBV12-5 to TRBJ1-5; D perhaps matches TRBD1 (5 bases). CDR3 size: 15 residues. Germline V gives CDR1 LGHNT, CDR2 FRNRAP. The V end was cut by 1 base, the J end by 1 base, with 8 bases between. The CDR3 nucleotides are TGTGCTAGTGGTTTGGACCAGGGCAGCAATCAGCCCCAGCATTTT. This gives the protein CASGLDQGSNQPQHF.

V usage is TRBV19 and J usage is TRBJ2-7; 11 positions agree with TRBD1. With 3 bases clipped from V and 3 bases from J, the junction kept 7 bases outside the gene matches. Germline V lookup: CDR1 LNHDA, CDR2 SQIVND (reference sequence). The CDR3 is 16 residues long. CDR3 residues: CASSILIGTGGYEQYF. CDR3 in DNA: TGTGCCAGTAGTATCCTTATCGGGACAGGGGGCTACGAGCAGTACTTC.

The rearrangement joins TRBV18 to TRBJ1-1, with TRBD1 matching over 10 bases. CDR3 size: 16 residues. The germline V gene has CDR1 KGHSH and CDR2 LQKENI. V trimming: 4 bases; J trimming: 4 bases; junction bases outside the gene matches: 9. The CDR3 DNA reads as TGTGCCAGCTCACTCGGACAGGGGGTATGGAGCACTGAAGCTTTCTTT. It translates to CASSLGQGVWSTEAFF.

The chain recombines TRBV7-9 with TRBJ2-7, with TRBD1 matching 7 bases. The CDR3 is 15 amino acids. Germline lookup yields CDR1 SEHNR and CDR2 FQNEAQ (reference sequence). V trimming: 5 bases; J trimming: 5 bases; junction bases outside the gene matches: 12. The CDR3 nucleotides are TGTGCCAGCAGCAGAGAGGACAGGTGGACGGACGAGCAGTACTTC. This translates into CASSREDRWTDEQYF.